The sequence of this T cell receptor (beta chain) was determined in a study of early T cells in non-severe SARS-CoV-2 infection. The CDR3 covers 15 residues. The V and J ends lost 6 bases and 7 bases respectively, with 16 bases between them. Germline-derived CDR1 and CDR2 are MNHEY and SMNVEV (reference sequence). From the 5' RACE reads, TCRdb called clonotypes with MiXCR, one entry per CDR3 protein. This sample has fewer than 130,000 distinct CDR3 sequences, with roughly 12% found just once. This clonotype appeared a few times. The receptor's source is an adult who was a healthcare worker with PCR-confirmed SARS-CoV-2 infection or an uninfected control (not recorded which). The chain links TRBV27 to TRBJ1-6; D remains ambiguous. The sample was whole blood, taken at baseline. The CDR3 coding sequence is TGTGCCAGCAGCTCTCAGCCGATTAACAATTCACCCCTCCACTTT. It is translated as CASSSQPINNSPLHF.